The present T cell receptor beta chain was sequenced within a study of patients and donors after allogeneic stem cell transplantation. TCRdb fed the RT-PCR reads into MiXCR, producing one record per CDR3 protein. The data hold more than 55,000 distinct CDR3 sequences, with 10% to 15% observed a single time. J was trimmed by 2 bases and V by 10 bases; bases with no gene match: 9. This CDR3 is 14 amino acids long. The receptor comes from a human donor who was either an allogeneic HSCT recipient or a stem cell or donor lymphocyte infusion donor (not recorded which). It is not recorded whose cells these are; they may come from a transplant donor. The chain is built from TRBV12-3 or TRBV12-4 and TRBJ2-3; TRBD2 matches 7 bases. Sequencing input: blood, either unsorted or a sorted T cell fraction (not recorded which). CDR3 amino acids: CATHGGRDTDTQYF. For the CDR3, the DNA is TGTGCCACCCACGGCGGGAGAGACACAGATACGCAGTATTTT.